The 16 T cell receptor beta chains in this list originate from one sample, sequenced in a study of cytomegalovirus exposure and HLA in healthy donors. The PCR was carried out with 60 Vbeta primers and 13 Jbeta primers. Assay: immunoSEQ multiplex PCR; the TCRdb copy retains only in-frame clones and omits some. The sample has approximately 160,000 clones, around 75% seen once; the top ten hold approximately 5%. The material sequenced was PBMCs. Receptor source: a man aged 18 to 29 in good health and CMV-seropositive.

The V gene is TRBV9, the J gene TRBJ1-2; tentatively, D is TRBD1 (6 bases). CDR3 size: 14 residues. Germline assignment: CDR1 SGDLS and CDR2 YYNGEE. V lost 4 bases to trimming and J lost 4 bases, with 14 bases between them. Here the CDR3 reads CASSPPTGSYGYTF. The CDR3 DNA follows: TGTGCCAGCAGCCCCCCGACAGGCTCCTATGGCTACACCTTC.

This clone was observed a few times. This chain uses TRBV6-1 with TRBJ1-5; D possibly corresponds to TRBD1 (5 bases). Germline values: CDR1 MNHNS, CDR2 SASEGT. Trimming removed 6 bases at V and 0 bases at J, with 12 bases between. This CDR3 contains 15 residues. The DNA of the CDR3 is TGTGCCAGCAGCGAATGGGGGGATAGCAATCAGCCCCAGCATTTT. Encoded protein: CASSEWGDSNQPQHF.

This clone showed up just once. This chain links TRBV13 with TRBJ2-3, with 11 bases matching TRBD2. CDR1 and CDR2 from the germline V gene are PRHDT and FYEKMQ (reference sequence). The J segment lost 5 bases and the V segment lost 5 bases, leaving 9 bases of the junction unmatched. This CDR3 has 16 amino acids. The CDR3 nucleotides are TGTGCCAGCAGCAGGTCCATAGCGGGAGGGCGAGATACGCAGTATTTT. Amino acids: CASSRSIAGGRDTQYF.

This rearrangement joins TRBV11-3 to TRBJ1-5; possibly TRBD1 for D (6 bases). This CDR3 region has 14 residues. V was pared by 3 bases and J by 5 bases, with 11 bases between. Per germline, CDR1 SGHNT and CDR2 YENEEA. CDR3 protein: CASSLVQGYQPQHF. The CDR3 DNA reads TGTGCCAGCAGCTTGGTGCAGGGGTATCAGCCCCAGCATTTT.

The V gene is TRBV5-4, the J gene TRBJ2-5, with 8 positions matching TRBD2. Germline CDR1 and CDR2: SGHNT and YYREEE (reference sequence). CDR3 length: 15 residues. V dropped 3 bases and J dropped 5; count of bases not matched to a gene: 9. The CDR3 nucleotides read TGTGCCAGCAGCTCCGGGGGGGCTGGCGGGGAGACCCAGTACTTC. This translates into CASSSGGAGGETQYF.

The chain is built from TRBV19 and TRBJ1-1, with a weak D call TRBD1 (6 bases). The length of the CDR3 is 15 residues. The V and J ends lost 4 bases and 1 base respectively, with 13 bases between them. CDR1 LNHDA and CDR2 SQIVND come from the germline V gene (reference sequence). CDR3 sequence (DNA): TGTGCCAGTAGTACCAGTCCGACAGGGAACACTGAAGCTTTCTTT. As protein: CASSTSPTGNTEAFF.

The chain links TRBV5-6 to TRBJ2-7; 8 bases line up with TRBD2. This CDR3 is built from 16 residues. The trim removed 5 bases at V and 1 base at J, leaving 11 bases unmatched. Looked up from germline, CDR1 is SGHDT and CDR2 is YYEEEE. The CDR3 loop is CASSPSAGEWSYEQYV. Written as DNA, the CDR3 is TGTGCCAGCAGTCCGTCAGCGGGAGAGTGGTCCTACGAGCAGTACGTC.

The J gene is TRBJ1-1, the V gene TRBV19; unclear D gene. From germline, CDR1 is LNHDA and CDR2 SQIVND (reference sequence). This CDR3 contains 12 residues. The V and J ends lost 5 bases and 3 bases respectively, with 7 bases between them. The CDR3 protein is CASSGQDTEAFF. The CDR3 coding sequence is TGTGCCAGTAGTGGGCAGGACACTGAAGCTTTCTTT.

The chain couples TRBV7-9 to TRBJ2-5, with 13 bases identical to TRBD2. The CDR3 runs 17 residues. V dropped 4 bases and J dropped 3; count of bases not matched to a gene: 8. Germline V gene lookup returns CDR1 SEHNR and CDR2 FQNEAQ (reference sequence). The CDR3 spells CASSSYTSGRVKETQYF. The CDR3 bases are TGTGCCAGCAGCTCATATACTAGCGGGAGGGTCAAAGAGACCCAGTACTTC.

As DNA, the CDR3 is TGTGCCAGCAGCTTGAGACTAGCTGGGAACACCGGGGAGCTGTTTTTT. This encodes CASSLRLAGNTGELFF. V usage is TRBV5-6 and J usage is TRBJ2-2; 7 bases are shared with TRBD2. The length of the CDR3 is 16 residues. The V segment lost 1 base and the J segment 1 base; nucleotides outside the gene matches: 4. Germline V gene lookup returns CDR1 SGHDT and CDR2 YYEEEE.

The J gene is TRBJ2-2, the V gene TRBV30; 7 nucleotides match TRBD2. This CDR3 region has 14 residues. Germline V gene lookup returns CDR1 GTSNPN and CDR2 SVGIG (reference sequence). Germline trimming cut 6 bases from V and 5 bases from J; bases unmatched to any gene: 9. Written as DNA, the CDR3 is TGTGCCTGCCAGGATAGCGGGTATACCGGGGAGCTGTTTTTT. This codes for CACQDSGYTGELFF.

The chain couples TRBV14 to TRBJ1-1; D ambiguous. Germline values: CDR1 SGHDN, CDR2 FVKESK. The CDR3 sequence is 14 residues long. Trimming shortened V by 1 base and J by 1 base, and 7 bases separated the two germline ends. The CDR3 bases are TGTGCCAGCAGCCAAGGCCGAGGGAACACTGAAGCTTTCTTT. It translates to CASSQGRGNTEAFF. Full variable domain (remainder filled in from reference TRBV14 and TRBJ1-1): EAGVTQFPSHSVIEKGQTVTLRCDPISGHDNLYWYRRVMGKEIKFLLHFVKESKQDESGMPNNRFLAERTGGTYSTLKVQPAELEDSGVYFCASSQGRGNTEAFFGQGTRLTVV.

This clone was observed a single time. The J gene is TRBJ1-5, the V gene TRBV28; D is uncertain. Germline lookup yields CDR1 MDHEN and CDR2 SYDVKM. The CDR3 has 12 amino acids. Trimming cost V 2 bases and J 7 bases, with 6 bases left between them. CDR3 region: CASSLGRQPQHF. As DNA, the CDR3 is TGTGCCAGCAGTTTAGGCAGGCAGCCCCAGCATTTT. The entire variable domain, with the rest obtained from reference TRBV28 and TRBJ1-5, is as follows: DVKVTQSSRYLVKRTGEKVFLECVQDMDHENMFWYRQDPGLGLRLIYFSYDVKMKEKGDIPEGYSVSREKKERFSLILESASTNQTSMYLCASSLGRQPQHFGDGTRLSIL.

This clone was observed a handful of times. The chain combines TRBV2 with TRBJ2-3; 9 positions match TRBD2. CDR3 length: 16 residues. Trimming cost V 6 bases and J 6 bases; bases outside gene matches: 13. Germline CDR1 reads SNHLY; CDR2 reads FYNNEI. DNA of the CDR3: TGTGCCAGCAGCAGCGGGGGGACCCCCTTGCGGGATACGCAGTATTTT. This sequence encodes CASSSGGTPLRDTQYF.

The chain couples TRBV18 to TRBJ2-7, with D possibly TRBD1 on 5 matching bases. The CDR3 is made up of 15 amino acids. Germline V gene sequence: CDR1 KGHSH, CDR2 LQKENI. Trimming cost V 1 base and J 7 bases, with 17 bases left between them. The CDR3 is CASSPRSTGIVEQYV. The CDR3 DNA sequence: TGTGCCAGCTCACCACGGTCAACAGGAATCGTTGAGCAGTACGTC.

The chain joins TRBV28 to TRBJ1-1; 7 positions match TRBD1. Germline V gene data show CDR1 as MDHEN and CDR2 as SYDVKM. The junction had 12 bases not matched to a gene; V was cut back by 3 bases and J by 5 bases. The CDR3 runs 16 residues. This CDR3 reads CASSLARQGRRTEAFF. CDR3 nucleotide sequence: TGTGCCAGCAGTTTGGCCAGACAGGGAAGAAGGACTGAAGCTTTCTTT.